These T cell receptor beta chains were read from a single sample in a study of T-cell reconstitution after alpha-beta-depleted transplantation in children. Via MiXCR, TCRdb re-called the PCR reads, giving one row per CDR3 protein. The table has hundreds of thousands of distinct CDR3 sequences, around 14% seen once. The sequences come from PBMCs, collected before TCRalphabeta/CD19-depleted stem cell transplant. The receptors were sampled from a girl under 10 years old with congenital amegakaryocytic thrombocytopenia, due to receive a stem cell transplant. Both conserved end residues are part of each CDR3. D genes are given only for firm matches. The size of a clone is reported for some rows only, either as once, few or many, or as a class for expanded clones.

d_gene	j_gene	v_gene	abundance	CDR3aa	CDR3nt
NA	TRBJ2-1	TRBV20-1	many	CSARSPLGPYNEQFF	TGCAGTGCTAGATCGCCCTTGGGCCCCTACAATGAGCAGTTCTTC
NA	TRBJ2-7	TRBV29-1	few	CSVMKDLNSYEQYF	TGCAGCGTGATGAAGGACTTAAACTCCTACGAGCAGTACTTC
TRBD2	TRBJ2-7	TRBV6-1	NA	CASSKLAGTTYEQYF	TGTGCCAGCAGTAAACTAGCGGGGACAACCTACGAGCAGTACTTC
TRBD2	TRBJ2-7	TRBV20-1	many	CSARSGLAGAYYEQYF	TGCAGTGCTAGATCGGGACTAGCGGGTGCCTACTACGAGCAGTACTTC
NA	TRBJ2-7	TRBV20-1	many	CSATGLLSSYEQYF	TGCAGTGCCACGGGGCTTCTTAGCTCCTACGAGCAGTACTTC
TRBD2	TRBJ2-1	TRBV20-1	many	CSAPTGLAGAYEQFF	TGCAGTGCGCCTACCGGACTAGCGGGAGCTTATGAGCAGTTCTTC
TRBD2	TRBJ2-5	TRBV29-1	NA	CSVEGTSAYQETQYF	TGCAGCGTTGAAGGGACTAGCGCCTACCAAGAGACCCAGTACTTC
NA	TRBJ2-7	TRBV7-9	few	CASSPEMRPYEQYF	TGTGCCAGCAGCCCTGAGATGAGGCCCTACGAGCAGTACTTC
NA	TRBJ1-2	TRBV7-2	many	CASSPRPSDYGYTF	TGTGCCAGCAGCCCCAGGCCCTCGGACTATGGCTACACCTTC
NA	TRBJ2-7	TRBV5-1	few	CASRYDYEQYF	TGCGCCAGCAGGTACGACTACGAGCAGTACTTC
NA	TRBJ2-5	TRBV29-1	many	CSVVEVSKETQYF	TGCAGCGTTGTGGAGGTTAGCAAAGAGACCCAGTACTTC
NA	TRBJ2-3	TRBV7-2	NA	CASSLFTGPDTQYF	TGTGCCAGCAGCTTATTTACCGGTCCAGATACGCAGTATTTT
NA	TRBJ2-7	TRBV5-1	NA	CASSAGTPSYEQYF	TGCGCCAGCAGCGCCGGGACTCCTTCCTACGAGCAGTACTTC
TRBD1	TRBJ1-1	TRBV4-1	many	CASSRTGDTEAFF	TGCGCCAGCAGCAGGACAGGGGACACTGAAGCTTTCTTT
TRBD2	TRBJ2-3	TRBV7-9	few	CASSTGLAGDVDTQYF	TGTGCCAGCAGCACGGGACTAGCGGGAGACGTAGATACGCAGTATTTT
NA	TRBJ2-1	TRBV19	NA	CDSSIRTDYNEQFF	TGTGACAGTAGTATTAGGACAGACTACAATGAGCAGTTCTTC
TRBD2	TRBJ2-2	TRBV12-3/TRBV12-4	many	CASGTKPFGELFF	TGTGCCAGCGGGACTAAGCCCTTCGGGGAGCTGTTTTTT
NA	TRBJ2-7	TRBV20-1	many	CSARQANSYEQYF	TGCAGTGCTCGACAGGCAAACTCCTACGAGCAGTACTTC
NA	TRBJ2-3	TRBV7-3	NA	CASSYVGQRTDTQYF	TGTGCCAGCAGCTACGTCGGACAGCGCACAGATACGCAGTATTTT
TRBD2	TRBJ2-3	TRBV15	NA	CATSRTSGIVTDTQYF	TGTGCCACCAGCAGAACCAGCGGGATTGTCACAGATACGCAGTATTTT
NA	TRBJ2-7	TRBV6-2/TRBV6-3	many	CASSYHSYSYEQYF	TGTGCCAGCAGTTACCACTCCTACTCCTACGAGCAGTACTTC
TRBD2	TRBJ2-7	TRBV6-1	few	CASSQSSRLADSYEQYF	TGTGCCAGCAGCCAATCTTCCAGACTAGCGGATTCCTACGAGCAGTACTTC
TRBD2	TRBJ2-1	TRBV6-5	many	CASSYSLGGINEQFF	TGTGCCAGCAGTTACTCCCTGGGAGGGATAAATGAGCAGTTCTTC
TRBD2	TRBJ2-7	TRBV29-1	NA	CSAGLAGGPDEQYF	TGCAGCGCCGGACTAGCGGGAGGGCCGGACGAGCAGTACTTC
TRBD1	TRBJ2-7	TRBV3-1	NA	CASSPIGQGSYEQYF	TGTGCCAGCAGCCCCATTGGACAGGGCTCCTACGAGCAGTACTTC
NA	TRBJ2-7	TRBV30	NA	CAWMYGHEQYF	TGTGCCTGGATGTATGGCCACGAGCAGTACTTC
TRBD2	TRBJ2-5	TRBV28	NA	CASNFWEAGVGETQYF	TGTGCCAGCAATTTCTGGGAGGCGGGAGTGGGAGAGACCCAGTACTTC
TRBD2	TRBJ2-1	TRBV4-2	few	CASSQAEWELAEVYNEQFF	TGTGCCAGCAGCCAAGCAGAGTGGGAACTAGCGGAAGTCTACAATGAGCAGTTCTTC
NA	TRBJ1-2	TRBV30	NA	CAWVGLRGTYGYTF	TGTGCCTGGGTTGGTCTCCGGGGGACCTATGGCTACACCTTC
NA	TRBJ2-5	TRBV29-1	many	CSVEDQGPGTQYF	TGCAGCGTTGAAGACCAGGGACCTGGGACCCAGTACTTC
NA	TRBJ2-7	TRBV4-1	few	CASSLPRGVGVYEQYF	TGCGCCAGCAGCCTCCCTCGAGGGGTGGGGGTCTACGAGCAGTACTTC
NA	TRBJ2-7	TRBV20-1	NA	CSAKQGIYEQYF	TGCAGTGCTAAACAGGGAATCTACGAGCAGTACTTC
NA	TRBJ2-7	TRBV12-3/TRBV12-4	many	CASTETGGGYEQYF	TGTGCCAGCACCGAAACAGGGGGAGGGTACGAGCAGTACTTC
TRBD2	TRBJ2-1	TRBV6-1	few	CASSRGGTSVPHEQFF	TGTGCCAGCTCCCGTGGGGGGACTAGCGTTCCCCATGAGCAGTTCTTC
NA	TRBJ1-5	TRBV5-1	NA	CASSQEGFNQPQHF	TGCGCCAGCAGCCAGGAGGGGTTCAATCAGCCCCAGCATTTT
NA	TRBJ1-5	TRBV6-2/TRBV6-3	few	CASSYGVRVNSNQPQHF	TGTGCCAGCAGTTATGGAGTTCGGGTCAATAGCAATCAGCCCCAGCATTTT
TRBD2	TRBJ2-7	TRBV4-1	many	CASNLRTSGNYEQYF	TGCGCCAGCAACCTCCGGACTAGCGGGAACTACGAGCAGTACTTC
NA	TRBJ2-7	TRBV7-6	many	CASSKKWDTVVYEQYF	TGTGCCAGCAGCAAGAAGTGGGACACGGTAGTCTACGAGCAGTACTTC
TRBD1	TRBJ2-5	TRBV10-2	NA	CASRGGPQGGQETQYF	TGCGCCAGCAGGGGAGGTCCACAGGGGGGCCAAGAGACCCAGTACTTC